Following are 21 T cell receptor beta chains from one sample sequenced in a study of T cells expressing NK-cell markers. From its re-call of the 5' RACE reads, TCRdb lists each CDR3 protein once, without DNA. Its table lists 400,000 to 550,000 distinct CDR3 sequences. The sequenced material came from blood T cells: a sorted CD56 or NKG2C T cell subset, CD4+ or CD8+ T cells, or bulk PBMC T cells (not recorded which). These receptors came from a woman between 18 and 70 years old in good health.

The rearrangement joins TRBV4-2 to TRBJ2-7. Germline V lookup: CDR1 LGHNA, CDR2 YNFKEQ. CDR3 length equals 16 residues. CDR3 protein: CASSRRETGSSYEQYF.

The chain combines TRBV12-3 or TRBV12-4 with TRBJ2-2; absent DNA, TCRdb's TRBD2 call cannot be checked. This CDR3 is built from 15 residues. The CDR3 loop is CASIPRGGPTGELFF.

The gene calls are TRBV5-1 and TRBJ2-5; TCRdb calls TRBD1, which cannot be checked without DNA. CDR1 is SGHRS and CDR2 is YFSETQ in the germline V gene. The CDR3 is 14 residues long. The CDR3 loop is CASRGHPGQETQYF.

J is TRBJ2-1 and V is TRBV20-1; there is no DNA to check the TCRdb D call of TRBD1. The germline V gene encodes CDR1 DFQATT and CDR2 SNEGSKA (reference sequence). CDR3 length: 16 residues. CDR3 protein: CSARVGGGSSYNEQFF.

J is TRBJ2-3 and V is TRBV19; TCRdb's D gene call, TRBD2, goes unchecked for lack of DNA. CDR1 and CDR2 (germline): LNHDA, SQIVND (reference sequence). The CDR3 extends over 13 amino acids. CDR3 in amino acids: CASTSGGADTQYF.

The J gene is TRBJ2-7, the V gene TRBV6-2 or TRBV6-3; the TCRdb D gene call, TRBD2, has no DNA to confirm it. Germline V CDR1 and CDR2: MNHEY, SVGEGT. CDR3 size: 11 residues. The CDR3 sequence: CASSRGGEQYF.

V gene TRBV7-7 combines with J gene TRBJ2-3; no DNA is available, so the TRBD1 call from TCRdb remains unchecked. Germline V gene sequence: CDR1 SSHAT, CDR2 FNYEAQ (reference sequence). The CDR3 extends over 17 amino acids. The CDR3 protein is CASSLGATGAGSDTQYF.

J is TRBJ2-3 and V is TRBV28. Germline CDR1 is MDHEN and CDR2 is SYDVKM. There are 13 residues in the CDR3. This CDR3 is CASSLHYRDTQYF. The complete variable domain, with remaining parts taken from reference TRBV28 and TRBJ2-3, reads DVKVTQSSRYLVKRTGEKVFLECVQDMDHENMFWYRQDPGLGLRLIYFSYDVKMKEKGDIPEGYSVSREKKERFSLILESASTNQTSMYLCASSLHYRDTQYFGPGTRLTVL.

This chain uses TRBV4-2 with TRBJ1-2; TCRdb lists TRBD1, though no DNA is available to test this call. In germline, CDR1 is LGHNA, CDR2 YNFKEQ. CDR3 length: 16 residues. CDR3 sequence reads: CASSQDSGTVNYGYTF.

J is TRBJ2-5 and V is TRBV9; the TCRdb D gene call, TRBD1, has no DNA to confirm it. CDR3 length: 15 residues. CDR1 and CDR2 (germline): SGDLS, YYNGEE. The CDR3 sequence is CASSVARDPDETQYF.

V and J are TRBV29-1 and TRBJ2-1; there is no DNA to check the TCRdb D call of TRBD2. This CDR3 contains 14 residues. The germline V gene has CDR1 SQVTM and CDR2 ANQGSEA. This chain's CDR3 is CSARTIAGVGEQFF.

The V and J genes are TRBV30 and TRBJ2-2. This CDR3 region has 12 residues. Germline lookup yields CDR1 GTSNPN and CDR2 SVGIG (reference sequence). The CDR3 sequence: CAWADNTGELFF. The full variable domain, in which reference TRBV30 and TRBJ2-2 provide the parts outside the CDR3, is SQTIHQWPATLVQPVGSPLSLECTVEGTSNPNLYWYRQAAGRGLQLLFYSVGIGQISSEVPQNLSASRPQDRQFILSSKKLLLSDSGFYLCAWADNTGELFFGEGSRLTVL.

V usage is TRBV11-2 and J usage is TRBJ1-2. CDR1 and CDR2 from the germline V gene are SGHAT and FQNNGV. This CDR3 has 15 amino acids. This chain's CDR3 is CASSLDSNTYYGYTF.

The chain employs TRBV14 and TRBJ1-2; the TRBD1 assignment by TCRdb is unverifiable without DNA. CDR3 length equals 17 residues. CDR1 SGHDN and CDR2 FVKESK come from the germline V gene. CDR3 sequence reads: CASSQEEGAGRNYGYTF. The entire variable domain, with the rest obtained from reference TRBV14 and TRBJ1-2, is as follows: EAGVTQFPSHSVIEKGQTVTLRCDPISGHDNLYWYRRVMGKEIKFLLHFVKESKQDESGMPNNRFLAERTGGTYSTLKVQPAELEDSGVYFCASSQEEGAGRNYGYTFGSGTRLTVV.

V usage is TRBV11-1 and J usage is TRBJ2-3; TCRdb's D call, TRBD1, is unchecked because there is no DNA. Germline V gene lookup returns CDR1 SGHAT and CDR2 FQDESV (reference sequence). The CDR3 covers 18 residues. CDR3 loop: CASTEVDLGGPNTDTQYF.

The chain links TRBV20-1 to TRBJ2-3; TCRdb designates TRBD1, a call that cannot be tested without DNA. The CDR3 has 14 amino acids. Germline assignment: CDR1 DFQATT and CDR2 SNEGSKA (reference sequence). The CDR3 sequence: CSALRTASTDTQYF.

The CDR3 is CASSKQGVNTEAFF. This sequence joins TRBV12-3 or TRBV12-4 and TRBJ1-1; with no DNA, the TCRdb D assignment of TRBD1 cannot be verified. The CDR3 spans 14 residues.

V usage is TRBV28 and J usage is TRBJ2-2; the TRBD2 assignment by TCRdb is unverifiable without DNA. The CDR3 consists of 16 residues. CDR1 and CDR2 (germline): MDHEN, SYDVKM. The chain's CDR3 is CASSSFSGRNTGELFF.

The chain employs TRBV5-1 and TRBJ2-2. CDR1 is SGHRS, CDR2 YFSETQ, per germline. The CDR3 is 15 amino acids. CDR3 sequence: CASSFLIDGTGELFF. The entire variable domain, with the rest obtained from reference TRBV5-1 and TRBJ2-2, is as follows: KAGVTQTPRYLIKTRGQQVTLSCSPISGHRSVSWYQQTPGQGLQFLFEYFSETQRNKGNFPGRFSGRQFSNSRSEMNVSTLELGDSALYLCASSFLIDGTGELFFGEGSRLTVL.

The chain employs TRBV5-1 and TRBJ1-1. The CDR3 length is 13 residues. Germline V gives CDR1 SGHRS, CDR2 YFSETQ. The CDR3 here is CASSLGWDTEAFF.

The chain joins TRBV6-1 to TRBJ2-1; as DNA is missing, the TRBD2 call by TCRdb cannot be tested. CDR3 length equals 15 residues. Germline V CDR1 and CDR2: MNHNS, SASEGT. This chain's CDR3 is CASRTSGGTYNEQFF.